What follows describes a single T cell receptor beta chain. Some clones are missing from TCRdb's copy, which holds only in-frame ones; the method was immunoSEQ multiplex PCR. The table records roughly 62,000 clones, 86% of them present only once. The V gene lost 0 bases and the J gene lost 5 bases, with 17 bases spanning the gap. The CDR3 totals 17 residues. The germline gives CDR1 LNHNV, CDR2 YYDKDF (reference sequence). This entry comes from a study of OX40 agonist ivuxolimab in advanced cancers. Overall study context: In this trial design, patients received ivuxolimab intravenously at 0.01 to 10 mg/kg every 2 weeks. Patients with hepatocellular carcinoma, melanoma, renal cell or head and neck cancer made up the dose-escalation patients. It was permissible to have had prior anti-PD-1, anti-PD-L1 or anti-CTLA-4 therapy, and around 40% had some.

The chain carries TRBV15 and TRBJ2-1, with D tentatively TRBD1 or TRBD2 (5 bases each). The sample was CD4+ or CD8+ T cells sorted from blood, taken in a trial of the OX40 agonist ivuxolimab. The sequence was collected from an adult with an advanced solid tumor such as melanoma, head and neck, liver or kidney cancer. The CDR3 protein is CATSRDGPGSWDNEQFF. In DNA, the CDR3 is TGTGCCACCAGCAGAGATGGCCCAGGGAGCTGGGACAATGAGCAGTTCTTC.